Below are 22 T cell receptor beta chains sequenced from a single sample in a study of shared clonotypes between healthy human individuals. Profiling relied on immunoSEQ multiplex PCR, and the TCRdb table lists in-frame clones only, not all of them. Of around 700,000 clones listed, about three quarters are singletons. Sequencing was done on a sample of memory CD4+ T cells sorted from blood. Subset given: CD45RA-negative fraction. Source of these receptors: a woman younger than 45 in good health.

The chain has TRBV28 and TRBJ1-1; no clear D gene. Trimming removed 6 bases at V and 4 bases at J, with 12 bases between. CDR1 and CDR2 (germline): MDHEN, SYDVKM. The CDR3 is 13 residues long. This CDR3 reads CASRPGRRTEAFF. The CDR3 region has the DNA TGTGCCAGCAGACCCGGACGGCGCACTGAAGCTTTCTTT.

This chain links TRBV7-6 with TRBJ2-3; D is undetermined. From germline, CDR1 is SGHVS and CDR2 FNYEAQ. With 7 bases removed from V and 1 base from J, the gap between germline ends came to 3 bases. The CDR3 totals 11 residues. CDR3: CASNGTDTQYF. Written as DNA, the CDR3 is TGTGCCAGCAACGGCACAGATACGCAGTATTTT.

This clone was observed at least ten times. The genes are TRBV4-2 and TRBJ2-5; 12 bases are a match to TRBD2. The DNA end lines up better with TRBJ2-7; the J call may be wrong. The CDR3 runs to 17 residues. Germline-derived CDR1 and CDR2 are LGHNA and YNFKEQ. The CDR3 is CASSQDLLAGGGDEQYF. In DNA form, the CDR3 reads TGTGCCAGCAGCCAAGATCTACTAGCGGGAGGTGGGGACGAGCAGTACTTC.

This rearrangement joins TRBV5-1 to TRBJ2-1; D is perhaps TRBD2 (6 bases). CDR1 and CDR2 from the germline V gene are SGHRS and YFSETQ. The CDR3 has 14 amino acids. Between the trimmed V and J ends, which lost 6 bases and 9 bases, there was a span of 19 bases. CDR3 amino acids: CASTIESGVGEQFF. CDR3 in DNA: TGCGCCAGCACGATCGAATCGGGAGTCGGTGAGCAGTTCTTC.

The V call is TRBV27, the J call TRBJ2-7, with 8 bases identical to TRBD2. Germline V gives CDR1 MNHEY, CDR2 SMNVEV (reference sequence). This CDR3 is built from 14 residues. Unmatched junction bases numbered 8, after V lost 5 bases and J lost 5 bases. CDR3 DNA sequence: TGTGCCAGCAGTCTCAGGACTAGCCGCAACGAGCAGTACTTC. Translation: CASSLRTSRNEQYF.

This chain uses TRBV6-5 with TRBJ2-1; no firm D call. The CDR3 loop spans 11 amino acids. Germline-derived CDR1 and CDR2 are MNHEY and SVGAGI. With 0 bases removed from V and 8 bases from J, the gap between germline ends came to 2 bases. CDR3 nucleotides: TGTGCCAGCAGTTACTCATATGAGCAGTTCTTC. Protein: CASSYSYEQFF.

The CDR3 nucleotides read TGTGCCAGCAGCTCCATTCGAATGGCTTTCTTT. It codes for CASSSIRMAFF. The V gene is TRBV28, the J gene TRBJ1-1; D is unresolved. The length of the CDR3 is 11 residues. Per the germline V gene, CDR1 is MDHEN and CDR2 is SYDVKM. V lost 6 bases and J lost 11, with 13 bases in between.

The chain links TRBV5-1 to TRBJ1-1; D uncertain. The CDR3 runs 11 residues. V gave up 6 bases and J gave up 1 base, with 4 bases separating them. CDR1 is SGHRS and CDR2 is YFSETQ in the germline V gene. Written as DNA, the CDR3 is TGCGCCAGCACTGGGAACACTGAAGCTTTCTTT. Translation gives CASTGNTEAFF.

V is TRBV28 and J is TRBJ2-3, with D perhaps matching TRBD2 (5 bases). This CDR3 comprises 13 residues. The V gene's germline CDR1 is MDHEN and CDR2 SYDVKM. The V and J ends lost 7 bases and 6 bases respectively, with 14 bases between them. CDR3 loop: CASMEVNVDTQYF. Written as DNA, the CDR3 is TGTGCCAGCATGGAGGTAAACGTGGATACGCAGTATTTT.

This chain links TRBV5-6 with TRBJ2-5; tentative D call: TRBD2 (5 bases). The CDR3 runs 14 residues. Between the trimmed V and J ends, which lost 1 base and 1 base, there was a span of 8 bases. The germline V gene has CDR1 SGHDT and CDR2 YYEEEE. DNA of the CDR3: TGTGCCAGCAGCTTGAGGAGGTTCCAAGAGACCCAGTACTTC. Encoded protein: CASSLRRFQETQYF.

The gene calls are TRBV19 and TRBJ1-5; D not certain. This CDR3 is built from 14 residues. Germline lookup yields CDR1 LNHDA and CDR2 SQIVND (reference sequence). The V and J ends lost 6 bases and 3 bases respectively, with 12 bases between them. The CDR3 nucleotides read TGTGCCAGTAGGGGCCCCGCGGACAATCAGCCCCAGCATTTT. Its protein is CASRGPADNQPQHF.

The chain joins TRBV18 to TRBJ2-7; maybe TRBD1 (6 bases). The germline V gene has CDR1 KGHSH and CDR2 LQKENI. CDR3 length: 15 residues. The V end was cut by 3 bases, the J end by 0 bases, with 12 bases between. CDR3 bases: TGTGCCAGCTCACCGGCAGGGGCTTCCTCCTACGAGCAGTACTTC. Translating gives CASSPAGASSYEQYF. Using reference TRBV18 and TRBJ2-7 for the parts outside the CDR3, the full variable domain is NAGVMQNPRHLVRRRGQEARLRCSPMKGHSHVYWYRQLPEEGLKFMVYLQKENIIDESGMPKERFSAEFPKEGPSILRIQQVVRGDSAAYFCASSPAGASSYEQYFGPGTRLTVT.

The chain joins TRBV6-1 to TRBJ2-1; tentative D call: TRBD2 (6 bases). Germline V gives CDR1 MNHNS, CDR2 SASEGT. Trimming left V 7 bases short and J 6 bases short, with 13 bases between. The CDR3 extends over 13 amino acids. CDR3 residues: CASTVSGANEQFF. CDR3 nucleotide sequence: TGTGCCAGCACGGTGTCGGGAGCCAATGAGCAGTTCTTC.

V and J are TRBV7-8 and TRBJ2-7; the D gene is possibly TRBD2 (5 bases). Germline V gene sequence: CDR1 SGHVS, CDR2 FQNEAQ. The CDR3 has 14 residues. Trimming removed 5 bases at V and 2 bases at J, with 13 bases between. The CDR3 DNA follows: TGTGCCAGCAGCCCAAGGGCGGGTCCCTACGAGCAGTACTTC. It translates to CASSPRAGPYEQYF. Full variable domain (remainder filled in from reference TRBV7-8 and TRBJ2-7): GAGVSQSPRYKVAKRGQDVALRCDPISGHVSLFWYQQALGQGPEFLTYFQNEAQLDKSGLPSDRFFAERPEGSVSTLKIQRTQQEDSAVYLCASSPRAGPYEQYFGPGTRLTVT.

In the case of this clone: Different DNA sequences within this sample yield the same CDR3. V is TRBV5-1 and J is TRBJ1-1, with unresolved D. From germline, CDR1 is SGHRS and CDR2 YFSETQ. Trimming cost V 1 base and J 1 base, with 5 bases left between them. The CDR3 sequence is 13 residues long. CDR3 protein: CASSLSPNTEAFF. CDR3 DNA: TGCGCCAGCAGCTTGTCCCCGAACACTGAAGCTTTCTTT.

This rearrangement joins TRBV7-9 to TRBJ2-7, with TRBD1 matching over 7 bases. Germline V CDR1 and CDR2: SEHNR, FQNEAQ (reference sequence). The CDR3 length is 15 residues. V trimming: 4 bases; J trimming: 0 bases; junction bases outside the gene matches: 6. Here the CDR3 reads CASSSGTAASYEQYF. The CDR3 nucleotides are TGTGCCAGCAGCTCCGGGACAGCGGCCTCCTACGAGCAGTACTTC.

This clone showed up just a few times. This chain joins TRBV20-1 and TRBJ2-5; D gene ambiguous. The ends were cut back, 5 bases at V and 5 bases at J, with 6 bases in the middle. This CDR3 region has 10 residues. Germline V CDR1 and CDR2: DFQATT, SNEGSKA (reference sequence). The CDR3 coding sequence is TGCAGTGCTGCAACGGAGACCCAGTACTTC. Translated: CSAATETQYF.

The V call is TRBV6-5, the J call TRBJ2-7; no clear D gene. Trimming shortened V by 0 bases and J by 1 base, and 10 bases separated the two germline ends. The CDR3 totals 15 residues. Germline V lookup: CDR1 MNHEY, CDR2 SVGAGI. In nucleotides, the CDR3 is TGTGCCAGCAGTTACTCGGCCGGATTATCCTACGAGCAGTACTTC. This gives the protein CASSYSAGLSYEQYF.

The rearrangement uses TRBV27 and TRBJ2-7, with D possibly being TRBD1 (6 bases). This CDR3 spans 14 amino acids. V lost 5 bases and J 2 bases, leaving 13 bases between the germline ends. CDR1 is MNHEY and CDR2 is SMNVEV in the germline V gene (reference sequence). CDR3 in amino acids: CASSIKGVTYEQYF. CDR3 DNA: TGTGCCAGCAGTATAAAGGGGGTGACCTACGAGCAGTACTTC.

The V gene is TRBV19, the J gene TRBJ1-2; D remains ambiguous. CDR1 is LNHDA and CDR2 is SQIVND in the germline V gene (reference sequence). The ends were cut back, 3 bases at V and 5 bases at J, with 19 bases in the middle. The CDR3 runs to 16 residues. DNA of the CDR3: TGTGCCAGTAGTATTAACATGCCAGCGACTCGATATGGCTACACCTTC. Protein sequence: CASSINMPATRYGYTF.

The V call is TRBV11-1, the J call TRBJ2-1; TRBD2 aligns across 14 bases. The length of the CDR3 is 16 residues. Unmatched junction bases numbered 10, after V lost 5 bases and J lost 10 bases. Germline V gene sequence: CDR1 SGHAT, CDR2 FQDESV (reference sequence). The CDR3, as DNA: TGTGCCAGCAGCCCCAGACGACTAGCGGGAGGGGACGAGCAGTTCTTC. It encodes CASSPRRLAGGDEQFF.

This chain joins TRBV5-1 and TRBJ2-2; D unclear. The CDR3 is made up of 13 amino acids. Trimming took off 1 base at V and 4 bases at J, with 5 bases between the two ends. Germline CDR1 reads SGHRS; CDR2 reads YFSETQ. CDR3 nucleotides: TGCGCCAGCAGCTTGATAGCCACCGGGGAGCTGTTTTTT. This encodes CASSLIATGELFF.